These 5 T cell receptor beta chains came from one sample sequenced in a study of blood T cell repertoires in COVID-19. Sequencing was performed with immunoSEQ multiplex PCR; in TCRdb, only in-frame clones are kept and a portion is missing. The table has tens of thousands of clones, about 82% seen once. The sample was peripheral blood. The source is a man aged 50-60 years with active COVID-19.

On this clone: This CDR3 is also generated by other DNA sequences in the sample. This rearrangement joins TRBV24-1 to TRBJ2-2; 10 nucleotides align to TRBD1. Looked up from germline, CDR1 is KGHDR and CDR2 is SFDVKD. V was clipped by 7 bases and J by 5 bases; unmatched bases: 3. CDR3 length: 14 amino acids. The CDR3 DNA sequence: TGTGCCACCAGGGGGACAGGGGCTACCGGGGAGCTGTTTTTT. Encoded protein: CATRGTGATGELFF.

In DNA, the CDR3 is TGTGCCAGCAGCTTAGGTGGCGGGACAGGGACCTACGAGCAGTACGTC. This codes for CASSLGGGTGTYEQYV. The chain uses TRBV11-2 and TRBJ2-7; 9 positions agree with TRBD1. Per the germline V gene, CDR1 is SGHAT and CDR2 is FQNNGV. The CDR3 has 16 residues. The V segment lost 1 base and the J segment 2 bases; nucleotides outside the gene matches: 6.

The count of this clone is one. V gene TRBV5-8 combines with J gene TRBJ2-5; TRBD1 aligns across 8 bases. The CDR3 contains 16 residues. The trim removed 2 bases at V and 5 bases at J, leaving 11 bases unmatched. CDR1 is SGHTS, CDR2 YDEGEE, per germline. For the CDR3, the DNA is TGTGCCAGCAGCTTTGGCAGGGGGCGTCTTGGCGAGACCCAGTACTTC. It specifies CASSFGRGRLGETQYF.

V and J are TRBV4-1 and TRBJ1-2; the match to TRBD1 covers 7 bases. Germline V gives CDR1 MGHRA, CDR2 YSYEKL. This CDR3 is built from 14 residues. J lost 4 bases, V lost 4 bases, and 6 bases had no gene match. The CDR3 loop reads CASSPGTAGYGYTF. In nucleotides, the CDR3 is TGCGCCAGCAGCCCAGGGACAGCGGGCTATGGCTACACCTTC.

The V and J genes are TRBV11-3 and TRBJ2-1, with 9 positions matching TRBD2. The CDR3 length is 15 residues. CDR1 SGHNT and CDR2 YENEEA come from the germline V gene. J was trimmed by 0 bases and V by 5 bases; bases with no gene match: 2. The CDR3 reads CASSKAGGSYNEQFF. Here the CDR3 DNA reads TGTGCCAGCAGCAAAGCGGGGGGCTCCTACAATGAGCAGTTCTTC.